These 4 T cell receptor beta chains were all obtained from the same sample, sequenced in a study of blood T cell repertoires in COVID-19. Profiled with immunoSEQ multiplex PCR; TCRdb holds only in-frame clones, not every one. The table shows roughly 150,000 clones, with more than 85% occurring only once. Specimen: peripheral blood. Receptors originate from a woman aged 80 or over with COVID-19, enrolled during active disease.

The CDR3 is CASSSGTALYEQYF. CDR3 DNA: TGTGCCAGCAGTTCCGGGACAGCACTCTACGAGCAGTACTTC. The chain joins TRBV28 to TRBJ2-7, with 7 bases aligning to TRBD1. The junction had 6 bases not matched to a gene; V was cut back by 4 bases and J by 3 bases. The CDR3 consists of 14 residues. The germline V gene encodes CDR1 MDHEN and CDR2 SYDVKM.

This rearrangement joins TRBV3-1 (or the pseudogene TRBV3-2) to TRBJ1-6; the match to TRBD1 covers 10 bases. Germline-derived CDR1 and CDR2 are LGHDT and YNNKEL (reference sequence). The trim removed 6 bases at V and 8 bases at J, leaving 7 bases unmatched. The CDR3 extends over 15 amino acids. For the CDR3, the DNA is TGTGCCAGCAGTTACCGACAGGGGGCCGATTCACCCCTCCACTTT. Protein sequence: CASSYRQGADSPLHF.

The genes are TRBV2 and TRBJ2-7; D is unresolved. V gave up 6 bases and J gave up 3 bases, with 12 bases separating them. This CDR3 region has 13 residues. CDR1 and CDR2 from the germline V gene are SNHLY and FYNNEI. Written as DNA, the CDR3 is TGTGCCAGCAGGTCAAGTGGCTTCTACGAGCAGTACTTC. Protein sequence: CASRSSGFYEQYF.

The chain joins TRBV28 to TRBJ1-2; TRBD1 aligns across 7 bases. Germline loops: CDR1 MDHEN, CDR2 SYDVKM. The CDR3 extends over 14 amino acids. Losses at the gene ends were 3 bases for V and 4 bases for J; bases not matched to a gene: 5. DNA of the CDR3: TGTGCCAGCAGTTTTGCAGGGGGAAGCTATGGCTACACCTTC. Amino acids: CASSFAGGSYGYTF.